The sample holds a few counts of the clone carrying this TCR beta chain. The CDR3 covers 13 residues. V was clipped by 5 bases and J by 7 bases, with 15 bases between them. The germline V gene encodes CDR1 SQVTM and CDR2 ANQGSEA. Each donor supplied around 9.9 milliliters of peripheral blood. Each sample yielded at least 5 micrograms of PBMC total RNA. These data are taken from a study of blood T cells in healthy people across ages. PCR was performed a second time for about 7 to 11 cycles using a sample-barcoded 5' primer and a J-beta primer mix. TCRdb called the 5' RACE reads again in MiXCR, with one record for every CDR3 protein. The sample has approximately 1.5 million distinct CDR3 sequences, 40% to 45% seen once.

The gene calls are TRBV29-1 and TRBJ2-1; D not certain. The clonotype comes from a woman between 18 and 29 years old in good health. Material: blood. The CDR3 nucleotides read TGCAGCGTTTTTCCTCAATCAGCGAATGAGCAGTTCTTC. The encoded protein is CSVFPQSANEQFF.